These T cell receptor beta chains were read from a single sample in a study of blood T cell repertoires in COVID-19. TCRdb's table, derived via immunoSEQ multiplex PCR, lists solely in-frame clones and lacks some. The table shows 40,000 to 45,000 clones, with about nine tenths occurring only once. Sequencing was performed on peripheral blood. These receptors all come from a man aged 50 or older with active COVID-19. The CDR3 runs from the conserved cysteine through the conserved F or W. The D gene is left open where the match is weak. Clone size, where shown, is once, few, many, or a class for clones that have expanded.

clone_size | j_call | d_call | v_call | cdr3_aa | cdr3_nt
. | TRBJ2-1 | TRBD2 | TRBV11-2 | CASSLGGVAGVGEQFF | TGTGCCAGCAGCTTAGGGGGGGTAGCGGGAGTTGGGGAGCAGTTCTTC
. | TRBJ2-3 | . | TRBV29-1 | CSARFGGTDTQYF | TGCAGCGCTAGATTCGGTGGCACAGATACGCAGTATTTT
. | TRBJ2-1 | . | TRBV5-1 | CASSLGDSPGYNEQFF | TGCGCCAGCAGCTTGGGGGACTCCCCAGGTTACAATGAGCAGTTCTTC
. | TRBJ2-1 | TRBD2 | TRBV2 | CASFTSGPYNEQFF | TGTGCCAGCTTCACTAGCGGCCCCTACAATGAGCAGTTCTTC
. | TRBJ2-5 | . | TRBV18 | CASSPGGSYQETQYF | TGTGCCAGCTCACCGGGGGGATCGTACCAAGAGACCCAGTACTTC
. | TRBJ2-3 | TRBD1 | TRBV28 | CASSRQGQSTDTQYF | TGTGCCAGCAGTCGCCAGGGACAGAGCACAGATACGCAGTATTTT
. | TRBJ1-5 | TRBD1 | TRBV19 | CASTFRGESNQPQHF | TGTGCCAGTACCTTCAGGGGGGAAAGCAATCAGCCCCAGCATTTT
. | TRBJ1-2 | TRBD1 | TRBV7-9 | CASSSGQFPYGYTF | TGTGCCAGCAGCTCGGGACAGTTTCCCTATGGCTACACCTTC
. | TRBJ2-5 | . | TRBV20-1 | CSATDQETQYF | TGCAGTGCCACAGACCAAGAGACCCAGTACTTC
. | TRBJ2-1 | . | TRBV5-4 | CASRSSRGQPSDSYNEQFF | TGTGCCAGCAGGAGCAGCAGGGGACAGCCTAGCGACTCTTACAATGAGCAGTTCTTC
. | TRBJ1-6 | TRBD1 | TRBV27 | CASRVGQGNSPLHF | TGTGCCAGCAGGGTGGGACAGGGAAATTCACCCCTCCACTTT
. | TRBJ2-2 | . | TRBV7-9 | CASSLAAGLGELFF | TGTGCCAGCAGCTTAGCAGCGGGTCTTGGGGAGCTGTTTTTT
. | TRBJ2-1 | . | TRBV18 | CASSPPRAGGLYEQFF | TGTGCCAGCTCACCACCGCGGGCAGGGGGGTTATATGAGCAGTTCTTC
. | TRBJ2-7 | . | TRBV7-7 | CASSPRAGSSYEQYF | TGTGCCAGCAGCCCGCGGGCGGGTAGCTCCTACGAGCAGTACTTC
. | TRBJ2-7 | TRBD1 | TRBV29-1 | CSVEPGQGDEQYF | TGCAGCGTTGAACCCGGACAGGGAGACGAGCAGTACTTC
. | TRBJ1-2 | TRBD1 | TRBV6-5 | CASSYPTGDGYTF | TGTGCCAGCAGTTACCCAACAGGGGATGGCTACACCTTC
once | TRBJ2-5 | . | TRBV20-1 | CSKQVPQTQYF | TGCAGCAAACAGGTTCCCCAGACCCAGTACTTC
once | TRBJ2-3 | TRBD2 | TRBV11-3 | CASSSGLAGTDTQYF | TGTGCCAGCAGCTCCGGACTAGCGGGCACAGATACGCAGTATTTT
. | TRBJ2-3 | TRBD2 | TRBV5-1 | CASSFGLAGVDTQYF | TGCGCCAGCAGCTTCGGACTAGCGGGAGTAGATACGCAGTATTTT
. | TRBJ2-3 | . | TRBV29-1 | CSVEDPREGDRYTQYF | TGCAGCGTTGAAGACCCCCGTGAGGGAGATAGATATACGCAGTATTTT
. | TRBJ1-1 | . | TRBV6-2/TRBV6-3 | CASSSSGSAFF | TGTGCCAGCAGTTCCTCAGGGAGTGCTTTCTTT
. | TRBJ2-1 | TRBD2 | TRBV7-3 | CASSLTGSGSYNEQFF | TGTGCCAGCAGCTTAACAGGCAGCGGGAGCTACAATGAGCAGTTCTTC
few | TRBJ2-7 | . | TRBV6-5 | CASGNLKGDEQYF | TGTGCCAGCGGCAATCTCAAGGGAGACGAGCAGTACTTC
. | TRBJ2-7 | TRBD2 | TRBV5-1 | CASSLDPSGVSSYEQYF | TGCGCCAGCAGCTTGGATCCTAGCGGGGTAAGCTCCTACGAGCAGTACTTC
few | TRBJ2-7 | TRBD1 | TRBV7-2 | CASGTGGSYEQYF | TGTGCCAGCGGAACAGGGGGCTCCTACGAGCAGTACTTC
. | TRBJ2-1 | . | TRBV5-1 | CASSLKNGSSYNEQFF | TGCGCCAGCAGCTTGAAAAACGGGAGCTCCTACAATGAGCAGTTCTTC
. | TRBJ2-5 | TRBD1 | TRBV13 | CASTQRDRGQETQYF | TGTGCCAGCACCCAAAGGGACAGGGGGCAAGAGACCCAGTACTTC
. | TRBJ1-1 | TRBD1 | TRBV2 | CASREQGTEAFF | TGTGCCAGCAGAGAACAGGGGACTGAAGCTTTCTTT
. | TRBJ2-1 | TRBD2 | TRBV7-9 | CASSRTSGRALAYNEQFF | TGTGCCAGCAGCCGTACTAGCGGGAGGGCCTTAGCCTACAATGAGCAGTTCTTC
. | TRBJ2-4 | . | TRBV25-1 | CASSESLSPSIQYF | TGTGCCAGCAGTGAATCCCTCTCCCCGAGCATTCAGTACTTC
. | TRBJ2-4 | . | TRBV11-3 | CASSQTQSNIQYF | TGTGCCAGCAGCCAGACACAGTCGAACATTCAGTACTTC
. | TRBJ2-3 | . | TRBV7-2 | CASSLVGAQFSDTQYF | TGTGCCAGCAGCTTAGTCGGAGCCCAATTTAGTGATACGCAGTATTTT
once | TRBJ2-3 | . | TRBV15 | CATSLGYTDTQYF | TGTGCCACCAGCCTAGGATACACAGATACGCAGTATTTT
. | TRBJ2-2 | . | TRBV10-3 | CAIGMAGTNTGELFF | TGTGCCATCGGGATGGCCGGGACAAACACCGGGGAGCTGTTTTTT
. | TRBJ2-3 | TRBD2 | TRBV4-3 | CASSQERGTSGTDTQYF | TGCGCCAGCAGCCAAGAGAGAGGGACTAGCGGCACAGATACGCAGTATTTT
. | TRBJ1-2 | TRBD1 | TRBV16 | CASSRGTADRYTF | TGTGCCAGCAGCCGCGGGACAGCGGATCGCTACACCTTC
. | TRBJ2-1 | . | TRBV7-9 | CASSLLEQGFNNEQFF | TGTGCCAGCAGCTTGTTAGAACAGGGCTTTAACAATGAGCAGTTCTTC
. | TRBJ2-1 | . | TRBV19 | CASSITGRNEQFF | TGTGCCAGTAGTATTACAGGGCGCAATGAGCAGTTCTTC
. | TRBJ2-3 | TRBD2 | TRBV5-1 | CASSLTSGSSDTQYF | TGCGCCAGCTCGTTGACTAGCGGGAGTTCAGATACGCAGTATTTT
. | TRBJ2-2 | . | TRBV12-5 | CASGDGTGINTGELFF | TGTGCTAGTGGAGACGGGACTGGGATAAACACCGGGGAGCTGTTTTTT
once | TRBJ2-3 | . | TRBV20-1 | CSAGLLDTQYF | TGCAGTGCCGGACTCCTTGATACGCAGTATTTT